A single sample gave rise to the 22 T cell receptor beta chains below, sequenced in a study of human T cells and chemical hapten exposure. Time point here: pre-sensitization, week 0. Regarding treatment: therapeutic diphenylcyclopropenone sensitization with weekly scalp DPC. TCRdb itself ran the RACE reads through MiXCR, one entry per CDR3 protein. The table lists tens of thousands of distinct CDR3 sequences, 9.6% of them singletons, with more than 3% in the top ten. The sample in question was whole blood, obtained in connection with sensitization to the hapten diphenylcyclopropenone (DPC). These receptor sequences come from a woman in her thirties or forties with alopecia areata. Some clones in this sample may be carry-over from other donors' samples.

This clonotype was detected a few times. This chain links TRBV6-6 with TRBJ1-1; D perhaps matches TRBD1 (5 bases). Trimming shortened V by 5 bases and J by 7 bases, and 20 bases separated the two germline ends. The germline V gene encodes CDR1 MNHNY and CDR2 SVGAGI (reference sequence). The CDR3 totals 15 residues. The CDR3 loop is CASSPSSPGRSEAFF. The CDR3 region has the DNA TGTGCCAGCAGTCCGTCATCCCCGGGACGAAGTGAAGCTTTCTTT.

This clonotype was counted many times. V and J are TRBV7-2 and TRBJ2-3; 7 bases align to TRBD1. The CDR3 loop spans 16 amino acids. Trimming cost V 3 bases and J 0 bases; bases outside gene matches: 6. Germline values: CDR1 SGHTA, CDR2 FQGNSA. CDR3 amino acids: CASSLRGQASTDTQYF. CDR3 in DNA: TGTGCCAGCAGCTTGAGAGGACAGGCCAGCACAGATACGCAGTATTTT.

This clonotype was counted many times. The rearrangement links TRBV7-9 to TRBJ2-7; D possibly corresponds to TRBD2 (5 bases). Germline V gene sequence: CDR1 SEHNR, CDR2 FQNEAQ (reference sequence). Trimming shortened V by 5 bases and J by 0 bases, and 11 bases separated the two germline ends. The CDR3 is 14 residues long. CDR3 amino acids: CASSQGLSSYEQYF. CDR3 in DNA: TGTGCCAGCAGCCAAGGACTGAGCTCCTACGAGCAGTACTTC.

This clonotype was seen at least ten times. The chain links TRBV27 to TRBJ1-1, with TRBD1 as a possible D gene (6 bases). Trimming removed 5 bases at V and 1 base at J, with 11 bases between. Germline-derived CDR1 and CDR2 are MNHEY and SMNVEV (reference sequence). The CDR3 runs 14 residues. CDR3 in amino acids: CASSRTGKNTEAFF. CDR3 coding DNA: TGTGCCAGCAGTCGAACAGGGAAGAACACTGAAGCTTTCTTT.

This chain uses TRBV7-2 with TRBJ2-7; D may be TRBD1 (5 bases). V shed 2 bases and J shed 2 bases, with 10 bases lying between them. Germline V gene lookup returns CDR1 SGHTA and CDR2 FQGNSA. This CDR3 contains 14 residues. CDR3 nucleotides: TGTGCCAGCAGCTTAACCTTGGGGCCCTACGAGCAGTACTTC. It yields the protein CASSLTLGPYEQYF.

The gene calls are TRBV5-1 and TRBJ2-7, with D maybe TRBD2 (6 bases). Per the germline V gene, CDR1 is SGHRS and CDR2 is YFSETQ. The V and J ends lost 0 bases and 4 bases respectively, with 11 bases between them. This CDR3 region has 14 residues. For the CDR3, the DNA is TGCGCCAGCAGCTTGGAGTCTGCGGGGTACGAGCAGTACTTC. Protein sequence: CASSLESAGYEQYF.

This clonotype was recorded many times. The chain combines TRBV24-1 with TRBJ1-4; no reliable D call. The CDR3 spans 14 residues. The germline V gene encodes CDR1 KGHDR and CDR2 SFDVKD. The V gene lost 5 bases and the J gene lost 4 bases, with 10 bases spanning the gap. The CDR3 protein is CATSVGGNNEKLFF. For the CDR3, the DNA is TGTGCCACCAGTGTCGGAGGGAATAATGAAAAACTGTTTTTT.

The chain joins TRBV12-3 or TRBV12-4 to TRBJ2-7; unclear D gene. The CDR3 length is 15 residues. Trimming left V 3 bases short and J 0 bases short, with 12 bases between. The CDR3 DNA follows: TGTGCCAGCAGTTTCGATTCCCTAAGCTCCTACGAGCAGTACTTC. Residues: CASSFDSLSSYEQYF.

The rearrangement links TRBV21-1 to TRBJ2-7; whether TRBD1, the table's D call, matches the DNA was not checked. TRBV21-1 is deemed a pseudogene. The CDR3 is made up of 16 amino acids. CDR3 residues: CASSKKVTGISYEQYF. Written as DNA, the CDR3 is TGTGCCAGCAGCAAAAAAGTCACAGGGATTTCCTACGAGCAGTACTTC.

This clonotype was picked up many times. V usage is TRBV12-3 or TRBV12-4 and J usage is TRBJ2-7, with no clear D. The V gene lost 7 bases and the J gene lost 1 base, with 11 bases spanning the gap. The CDR3 runs to 13 residues. The CDR3 protein is CASTHTDSYEQYF. CDR3 DNA: TGTGCCAGCACTCACACAGATTCCTACGAGCAGTACTTC.

The chain carries TRBV5-1 and TRBJ2-3, with 9 positions matching TRBD2. The CDR3 covers 15 residues. The V gene end was trimmed by 1 base and the J gene end by 2 bases; junction bases not matched to a gene: 2. Germline V gene lookup returns CDR1 SGHRS and CDR2 YFSETQ. The CDR3 here is CASSLLAGTTDTQYF. In nucleotides, the CDR3 is TGCGCCAGCAGCTTGCTAGCGGGGACCACAGATACGCAGTATTTT.

The rearrangement joins TRBV25-1 to TRBJ2-3; tentatively, D is TRBD1 (5 bases). Per the germline V gene, CDR1 is MGHDK and CDR2 is SYGVNS. The length of the CDR3 is 17 residues. Trimming took off 0 bases at V and 1 base at J, with 14 bases between the two ends. The CDR3 bases are TGTGCCAGCAGTGAATACGGTAGGGGCTTCGGCACAGATACGCAGTATTTT. Residues: CASSEYGRGFGTDTQYF.

The sample holds many counts of this clonotype. The chain has TRBV6-1 and TRBJ2-3; 7 bases are a match to TRBD1. CDR1 is MNHNS, CDR2 SASEGT, per germline. V lost 1 base to trimming and J lost 4 bases; unmatched junction nucleotides: 2. The CDR3 spans 14 residues. The CDR3 reads CASSEGQGADTQYF. CDR3 sequence (DNA): TGTGCCAGCAGTGAAGGACAGGGAGCAGATACGCAGTATTTT.

This clonotype was found many times. This chain uses TRBV11-2 with TRBJ1-2; D is unclear. This CDR3 spans 13 amino acids. Germline loops: CDR1 SGHAT, CDR2 FQNNGV. The V and J ends lost 5 bases and 1 base respectively, with 8 bases between them. CDR3 amino acids: CASSANSNYGYTF. CDR3 DNA sequence: TGTGCCAGCAGCGCCAACAGTAACTATGGCTACACCTTC.

This clonotype appeared a few times. V is TRBV20-1 and J is TRBJ2-7, with no clear D. Trimming removed 1 base from V and 0 bases from J, with 7 bases in between. CDR3 size: 13 residues. CDR1 is DFQATT and CDR2 is SNEGSKA in the germline V gene (reference sequence). The CDR3 DNA reads as TGCAGTGCTAGAGCGGACCCCTCCTACGAGCAGTACTTC. It encodes CSARADPSYEQYF.

The chain has TRBV28 and TRBJ1-2; D unclear. Trimming removed 2 bases at V and 3 bases at J, with 7 bases between. This CDR3 spans 13 amino acids. Germline V lookup: CDR1 MDHEN, CDR2 SYDVKM. The CDR3 reads CASSLSQHYGYTF. The CDR3 DNA reads TGTGCCAGCAGTTTAAGCCAGCACTATGGCTACACCTTC.

In its sample, this clonotype was seen many times. This sequence joins TRBV20-1 and TRBJ1-1; 8 bases align to TRBD1. After removal of 3 bases from V and 5 bases from J, the junction contained 11 bases not matched to a gene. Germline loops: CDR1 DFQATT, CDR2 SNEGSKA (reference sequence). This CDR3 is built from 15 residues. The CDR3 loop reads CSASGDRGRRTEAFF. Here the CDR3 DNA reads TGCAGTGCTAGTGGCGACAGGGGCAGGAGGACTGAAGCTTTCTTT.

This clonotype was counted only a few times. The rearrangement joins TRBV5-4 to TRBJ2-5, with D perhaps matching TRBD2 (6 bases). The CDR3 runs 14 residues. CDR1 is SGHNT and CDR2 is YYREEE in the germline V gene (reference sequence). Trimming took off 2 bases at V and 3 bases at J, with 11 bases between the two ends. CDR3 loop: CASSFPQREETQYF. The CDR3, as DNA: TGTGCCAGCAGCTTTCCTCAGCGGGAAGAGACCCAGTACTTC. The entire variable domain, with the rest obtained from reference TRBV5-4 and TRBJ2-5, is as follows: ETGVTQSPTHLIKTRGQQVTLRCSSQSGHNTVSWYQQALGQGPQFIFQYYREEENGRGNFPPRFSGLQFPNYSSELNVNALELDDSALYLCASSFPQREETQYFGPGTRLLVL.

CDR3 in amino acids: CSVDQDRGGDTQYF. CDR3 sequence (DNA): TGCAGCGTTGACCAGGACAGGGGGGGAGATACGCAGTATTTT. V gene TRBV29-1 combines with J gene TRBJ2-3; TRBD1 matches at 10 bases. The trim removed 3 bases at V and 5 bases at J, leaving 5 bases unmatched. The CDR3 is made up of 14 amino acids. Germline V gives CDR1 SQVTM, CDR2 ANQGSEA.

This clonotype was observed many times. The chain links TRBV20-1 to TRBJ1-6, with D unclear. The V gene's germline CDR1 is DFQATT and CDR2 SNEGSKA (reference sequence). The CDR3 loop spans 14 amino acids. Here the CDR3 reads CSVSPARYNSPLHF. The CDR3 DNA reads as TGCAGCGTCTCCCCCGCAAGGTATAATTCACCCCTCCACTTT.

This chain connects TRBV10-3 to TRBJ1-5; 7 bases line up with TRBD1. The CDR3 runs 15 residues. Germline V CDR1 and CDR2: ENHRY, SYGVKD. Unmatched junction bases numbered 6, after V lost 6 bases and J lost 1 base. The CDR3 DNA reads TGTGCCATCAGGACCACAGGGGACAGCAATCAGCCCCAGCATTTT. Translating gives CAIRTTGDSNQPQHF.

This clonotype was observed at least ten times. The rearrangement uses TRBV9 and TRBJ2-2, with D unresolved. Germline assignment: CDR1 SGDLS and CDR2 YYNGEE. V was shortened by 0 bases and J by 1 base, with 7 bases between the two germline ends. There are 15 residues in the CDR3. The CDR3 nucleotides read TGTGCCAGCAGCGTAGTTAGCCAGAACACCGGGGAGCTGTTTTTT. This gives the protein CASSVVSQNTGELFF.